These T cell receptor beta chains were read from a single sample in a study of OX40 agonist ivuxolimab in advanced cancers. Some clones are missing from TCRdb's copy, which holds only in-frame ones; the method was immunoSEQ multiplex PCR. The sample carries under 80,000 clones, about 88% recorded once. The sequencing used CD4+ or CD8+ T cells sorted from blood, collected in a trial of the OX40 agonist ivuxolimab. The receptor source for this set is an adult with an advanced solid tumor such as melanoma, head and neck, liver or kidney cancer. The CDR3 runs from the conserved cysteine through the conserved F or W. Each record gives: J gene, clone size, D gene, V gene, CDR3 DNA, CDR3 protein. D genes are given only for firm matches. Size values are once, few and many counts, or a class for expanded clones, and some rows have none.

J: TRBJ2-5
size: NA
D: TRBD1
V: TRBV5-1
DNA: TGCGCCAGCAGCGACGACAGGGATGGGACCCAGTACTTC
CDR3: CASSDDRDGTQYF

J: TRBJ2-2
size: NA
D: NA
V: TRBV29-1
DNA: TGCAGCGTTCAGATGGCCGGGGAGCTGTTTTTT
CDR3: CSVQMAGELFF

J: TRBJ2-3
size: NA
D: TRBD2
V: TRBV5-4
DNA: TGTGCCAGCAGCTTGGGGACTAGTCGTACGCAGTATTTT
CDR3: CASSLGTSRTQYF

J: TRBJ1-2
size: NA
D: NA
V: TRBV28
DNA: TGTGCCATTCAAGGGACCGACCTCCGCTACACCTTC
CDR3: CAIQGTDLRYTF

J: TRBJ2-1
size: NA
D: NA
V: TRBV7-3
DNA: TGTGCCAGCAGCCCTCAAGGGACTGATGAGCAGTTCTTC
CDR3: CASSPQGTDEQFF

J: TRBJ1-1
size: NA
D: NA
V: TRBV5-1
DNA: TGCGCCAGCAGCTCATTTAGTATGACAGCGGGCACTGAAGCTTTCTTT
CDR3: CASSSFSMTAGTEAFF

J: TRBJ2-3
size: NA
D: TRBD2
V: TRBV11-3
DNA: TGTGCCAGCAGCCCCGGGACTAGCTTCGCAGATACGCAGTATTTT
CDR3: CASSPGTSFADTQYF

J: TRBJ1-6
size: NA
D: NA
V: TRBV6-6
DNA: TGTGCCAGCAGTTACTTTGGCGGGAATAATAATTCACCCCTCCACTTT
CDR3: CASSYFGGNNNSPLHF

J: TRBJ2-5
size: NA
D: NA
V: TRBV7-2
DNA: TGTGCCAGCAACCCCTTCACACGAGGGGAGACCCAGTACTTC
CDR3: CASNPFTRGETQYF

J: TRBJ1-2
size: NA
D: NA
V: TRBV29-1
DNA: TGCAGCGTTCGGGGTGTAGGCTACACCTTC
CDR3: CSVRGVGYTF

J: TRBJ2-5
size: NA
D: NA
V: TRBV14
DNA: TGTGCCAGCAGCCAAGGGGCTAGATCGGAGACCCAGTACTTC
CDR3: CASSQGARSETQYF

J: TRBJ2-1
size: NA
D: NA
V: TRBV13
DNA: TGTGCCAGCAGCCCAACCCCGACCCAGTATTCCTACAATGAGCAGTTCTTC
CDR3: CASSPTPTQYSYNEQFF

J: TRBJ2-1
size: NA
D: NA
V: TRBV2
DNA: TGTGCCAGCAGTGATAGCGGAGGCTCCTACAATGAGCAGTTCTTC
CDR3: CASSDSGGSYNEQFF

J: TRBJ1-2
size: NA
D: NA
V: TRBV2
DNA: TGTGCCAGCAGCCCCGGGACCAACTATGGCTACACCTTC
CDR3: CASSPGTNYGYTF

J: TRBJ2-7
size: NA
D: NA
V: TRBV18
DNA: TGTGCCAGCTCACCCCTGGGCGGGAATTTCTTAACCAACTACGAGCAGTACTTC
CDR3: CASSPLGGNFLTNYEQYF

J: TRBJ1-2
size: NA
D: NA
V: TRBV30
DNA: TGTGCTTCACCGGGGGGACAAGGCTACACCTTC
CDR3: CASPGGQGYTF

J: TRBJ2-7
size: NA
D: NA
V: TRBV11-3
DNA: TGTGCCAGCAGCTGGAGGACCCACTACGAGCAGTACTTC
CDR3: CASSWRTHYEQYF

J: TRBJ1-1
size: NA
D: TRBD1
V: TRBV15
DNA: TGTGCCACCAGCAGAGGTGTATCAGGGGGAATCACTGAAGCTTTCTTT
CDR3: CATSRGVSGGITEAFF

J: TRBJ2-7
size: NA
D: NA
V: TRBV6-5
DNA: TGTGCCAGCAGAGTAGCGGGACAGGGAAACTACGAGCAGTACTTC
CDR3: CASRVAGQGNYEQYF

J: TRBJ2-3
size: NA
D: NA
V: TRBV11-3
DNA: TGTGCCAGCAGCTTACCGCCGGGGGATACGCAGTATTTT
CDR3: CASSLPPGDTQYF

J: TRBJ1-1
size: NA
D: NA
V: TRBV27
DNA: TGTGCCAGCAGGATTCGACAGGACCAGAACACTGAAGCTTTCTTT
CDR3: CASRIRQDQNTEAFF

J: TRBJ1-3
size: NA
D: TRBD1
V: TRBV18
DNA: TGTGCCAGCTCGCTACAGACAGGGTCTGGAAACACCATATATTTT
CDR3: CASSLQTGSGNTIYF

J: TRBJ2-5
size: NA
D: NA
V: TRBV7-8
DNA: TGTGCCAGCAGCCCCCGCGAGACCCAGTACTTC
CDR3: CASSPRETQYF

J: TRBJ1-2
size: once
D: TRBD1
V: TRBV19
DNA: TGTGCCAGCAGGGCGTCGGGCCCCTATGGACAGGGGGCGTTC
CDR3: CASRASGPYGQGAF

J: TRBJ2-1
size: NA
D: NA
V: TRBV21-1
DNA: TGTGCCAGCAGCAAAGGCTGGACAGGGTTCGCGAAGCGGGAGGCCCTCTCCTACAATGAGCAGTTCTTC
CDR3: CASSKGWTGFAKREALSYNEQFF

J: TRBJ2-1
size: NA
D: NA
V: TRBV10-3
DNA: TGTGCCATCAGCGATTTTAGCATAGAGCAGTTCTTC
CDR3: CAISDFSIEQFF

J: TRBJ1-1
size: NA
D: NA
V: TRBV5-1
DNA: TGCGCCAGCAGCTTGGAAGGGGTTGAAGCTTTCTTT
CDR3: CASSLEGVEAFF

J: TRBJ1-1
size: NA
D: TRBD1
V: TRBV5-1
DNA: TGCGCCAGCAGTCGGACAGGGGGGCTTTCGGGCACTGAAGCTTTCTTT
CDR3: CASSRTGGLSGTEAFF